This TCR beta chain is from a study of CD8 T cells in Susac syndrome. Study results and limitations: As the study acknowledged, the number of individuals who were part of its TCR sequencing and HLA analysis was relatively small.

The germline V gene has CDR1 MNHEY and CDR2 SMNVEV (reference sequence). V shed 5 bases and J shed 7 bases, with 21 bases lying between them. The CDR3 has 15 residues. Sequencing of TCR beta was performed on blood CD8+ and CD4+ T cells. TEMRA cells underwent FACS enrichment and CD8+ and CD4+ T cells underwent negative isolation. Reverse transcription of about 0.5 to 1 ug RNA used random hexamers. Coverage of TCR beta CDR3 amplification by immunoSEQ multiplex PCR extended to 54 Vbeta and 13 Jbeta. One entry per CDR3 protein, called by TCRdb with MiXCR from the immunoSEQ multiplex PCR reads. The sample yields some 200,000 distinct CDR3 sequences, roughly 92% seen once. This clonotype came up a few times. Its antigen is still unknown.

The rearrangement joins TRBV27 to TRBJ2-7; D gene ambiguous. Source material: CD8+ T cells from PBMCs. This clonotype originated in a human donor with multiple sclerosis. As DNA, the CDR3 is TGTGCCAGCAGTCCCAGAGACAACTTTCTTGGGGAGCAGTACTTC. This gives the protein CASSPRDNFLGEQYF.